This T cell receptor beta chain was recovered during a study of control samples from healthy donors and cancer patients. Germline CDR1 reads SGHRS; CDR2 reads YFSETQ. The CDR3 is 15 residues long. V shed 0 bases and J 4 bases; nucleotides not matched to a gene: 3. The method was immunoSEQ multiplex PCR; TCRdb's version includes in-frame clones alone and lacks a portion of them. The sample contains about 120,000 clones, 89% of which appear only once. This clonotype originated in a man aged 50 or older in good health. What was sequenced was blood. This chain links TRBV5-1 with TRBJ2-5; 10 bases align to TRBD1. CDR3 amino acids: CASSLGQGAGETQYF. The CDR3 DNA reads TGCGCCAGCAGCTTGGGACAGGGGGCCGGAGAGACCCAGTACTTC. The variable domain in full, completed from reference TRBV5-1 and TRBJ2-5, reads KAGVTQTPRYLIKTRGQQVTLSCSPISGHRSVSWYQQTPGQGLQFLFEYFSETQRNKGNFPGRFSGRQFSNSRSEMNVSTLELGDSALYLCASSLGQGAGETQYFGPGTRLLVL.